A selection of T cell receptor beta chains follows, all from one sample in a study of CD8+ T cells in alopecia areata. Generated by immunoSEQ multiplex PCR, the TCRdb table keeps only in-frame clones and is missing some. The sample lists about 110,000 clones, roughly 84% occurring once. The starting material was CD8+ T cells sorted from blood, obtained at week 24, from a patient treated with tofacitinib. The receptors shown here come from a human donor with alopecia areata. Each CDR3 is given with its conserved first and last residue. Each record gives: D gene, J gene, V gene, clone size, CDR3 protein, CDR3 DNA. A D gene is named only where the DNA matches it firmly. Clone size is shown for a subset of rows, as once, few, many or a class of expanded clone.

TRBD1 | TRBJ2-2 | TRBV7-9 | few | CASSPTRTGDTGELFF | TGTGCCAGCAGCCCTACACGGACAGGGGACACCGGGGAGCTGTTTTTT
NA | TRBJ1-1 | TRBV6-5 | NA | CASSYFGAQDEAFF | TGTGCCAGCAGTTACTTCGGGGCGCAGGATGAAGCTTTCTTT
NA | TRBJ2-7 | TRBV5-4 | NA | CASSFQGSTYEQYF | TGTGCCAGCAGCTTCCAAGGAAGTACCTACGAGCAGTACTTC
TRBD1 | TRBJ2-2 | TRBV5-4 | NA | CASSLEGQGAGELFF | TGTGCCAGCAGCTTGGAAGGACAGGGGGCCGGGGAGCTGTTTTTT
TRBD1 | TRBJ2-3 | TRBV2 | NA | CASSEWDSYTDTQYF | TGTGCCAGCAGTGAGTGGGACAGCTACACAGATACGCAGTATTTT
NA | TRBJ2-1 | TRBV30 | few | CAWSASRTFLDNEQFF | TGTGCCTGGAGTGCATCCCGGACCTTCTTAGACAATGAGCAGTTCTTC
TRBD1 | TRBJ1-1 | TRBV13 | NA | CASSPGTGSTEAFF | TGTGCCAGCAGCCCCGGGACAGGGAGCACTGAAGCTTTCTTT
TRBD1 | TRBJ2-5 | TRBV2 | NA | CASSDLGQGGQETQYF | TGTGCCAGCAGTGACCTCGGACAGGGTGGACAAGAGACCCAGTACTTC
NA | TRBJ2-1 | TRBV15 | NA | CATSRGPRFISGYNEQFF | TGTGCCACCAGCAGAGGACCCCGGTTTATTAGCGGATACAATGAGCAGTTCTTC
NA | TRBJ2-7 | TRBV6-1 | NA | CASSEDSERTKSSYEQYF | TGTGCCAGCAGTGAAGACTCCGAGAGGACAAAGAGCTCCTACGAGCAGTACTTC